Listed below are T cell receptor beta chains from one sample, sequenced in a study of shared clonotypes between healthy human individuals. TCRdb keeps only in-frame clones here, not all; method: immunoSEQ multiplex PCR. The sample has fewer than 850,000 clones; approximately 96% are singletons. Material for sequencing was naive CD8+ T cells sorted from blood. The receptors derive from a man aged 30-40 years in good health. Both conserved end residues are part of each CDR3. Each record gives: D gene, J gene, clone size, V gene, CDR3 DNA, CDR3 protein. The D gene is left open where the match is weak. Rows give clone size only sometimes, using once, few, many, or a class for an expanded clone.

>TRBD1|TRBJ1-2|once|TRBV12-5
TGTGCTAGTGGTTTAGGGGGACAGGGGGCCGATGGCTACACCTTC
CASGLGGQGADGYTF
>TRBD2|TRBJ2-7|-|TRBV14
TGTGCCAGCAGCCATCTTAGCGGGAGTGGCCACGAGCAGTACTTC
CASSHLSGSGHEQYF
>-|TRBJ1-2|once|TRBV9
TGTGCCAGCAGCGGATTTACAGGAGATGGCTACACCTTC
CASSGFTGDGYTF
>-|TRBJ2-1|-|TRBV14
TGTGCCAGCAGCCCCACCGCCGGGGGCAACTACAATGAGCAGTTCTTC
CASSPTAGGNYNEQFF
>-|TRBJ2-7|-|TRBV2
TGTGCCAGGGGCCCGGGGCCAAGGAGCTCCTACGAGCAGTACTTC
CARGPGPRSSYEQYF
>-|TRBJ1-2|-|TRBV7-9
TGTGCCAGCAGCCTATCGACAGGCTTGTATGGCTACACCTTC
CASSLSTGLYGYTF
>-|TRBJ2-7|-|TRBV11-1
TGTGCCAGCAGCTTCTCACAGGGCTACGAGCAGTACTTC
CASSFSQGYEQYF
>-|TRBJ1-2|-|TRBV29-1
TGCAGCGTTGCTCTCGCAGGGAGCTCCTCCCCGGATGGCTACACCTTC
CSVALAGSSSPDGYTF
>TRBD2|TRBJ2-5|-|TRBV27
TGTGCCAGCAGTTCCTGGACTAGCGTAAAAGAGACCCAGTACTTC
CASSSWTSVKETQYF
>-|TRBJ2-1|-|TRBV2
TGTGCCAGCAGCCCCTCGACGGGAGTAAACAATGAGCAGTTCTTC
CASSPSTGVNNEQFF
>-|TRBJ1-1|-|TRBV4-3
TGCGCCAGCAGCCAAGAAAAGAAGAACACTGAAGCTTTCTTT
CASSQEKKNTEAFF
>-|TRBJ2-1|few|TRBV27
TGTGCCAGCAGTTTCTCCAGGGACAATGAGCAGTTCTTC
CASSFSRDNEQFF
>TRBD1|TRBJ2-7|-|TRBV5-1
TGCGCCAGCAGCTTGGGTCAGGGGGCGAGGGACGAGCAGTACTTC
CASSLGQGARDEQYF
>-|TRBJ2-3|-|TRBV6-1
TGTGCCAGCAGTGAAACAGGGTTAATTAGCACAGATACGCAGTATTTT
CASSETGLISTDTQYF
>TRBD1|TRBJ2-7|-|TRBV28
TGTGCCAGCAGTTTACCGGACAGGGGAATCAACGAGCAGTACTTC
CASSLPDRGINEQYF
>-|TRBJ1-2|-|TRBV9
TGTGCCAGCTCTACAGGGAACTATGGCTACACCTTC
CASSTGNYGYTF
>TRBD2|TRBJ2-2|-|TRBV7-9
TGTGCCAGCAGCTTATTCGAACTAGCGGGAGGGGCCGGGGAGCTGTTTTTT
CASSLFELAGGAGELFF
>-|TRBJ2-3|-|TRBV4-1
TGCGCCAGCAGCCACCGGACTAACACAGATACGCAGTATTTT
CASSHRTNTDTQYF
>-|TRBJ2-7|-|TRBV2
TGTGCCAGCATAGTAACCCCTATCTCCGAATTTTCCTACGAGCAGTACTTC
CASIVTPISEFSYEQYF
>-|TRBJ2-1|once|TRBV5-1
TGCGCCAGCAGCTTGTTCGGCGGGGAGCAGTTCTTC
CASSLFGGEQFF
>-|TRBJ2-1|-|TRBV19
TGTGCCAGTAGTATAACCGGGATTCGGGGCAATGAGCAGTTCTTC
CASSITGIRGNEQFF
>-|TRBJ1-5|once|TRBV4-1
TGCGCCAGCAGCCAAGATCCGGCAGATATGAATCAGCCCCAGCATTTT
CASSQDPADMNQPQHF
>-|TRBJ2-6|-|TRBV5-1
TGCGCCAGCAGCTTGGTCCCCTCAGTGGAGGCTGGGGCCAACGTCCTGACTTTC
CASSLVPSVEAGANVLTF
>TRBD1|TRBJ1-5|-|TRBV6-6
TGTGCCAGCTCCCCTTTGAAGGAGGGGGCGGGTCAGCCCCAGCATTTT
CASSPLKEGAGQPQHF
>-|TRBJ2-1|-|TRBV27
TGTGCCAGCAGTTTAAATTCTGTCGCTGAGCAGTTCTTC
CASSLNSVAEQFF
>-|TRBJ2-4|-|TRBV28
TGTGCCAGCAAGGGTAGGGATAACATTCAGTACTTC
CASKGRDNIQYF
>-|TRBJ1-5|once|TRBV5-5
TGTGCCAGCAGCTACCACCCACAAGACTCGCTCGATCAGCCCCAGCATTTT
CASSYHPQDSLDQPQHF
>-|TRBJ2-7|-|TRBV11-1
TGTGCCAGCAGCCCATACCGGGACGGCTACGAGCAGTACTTC
CASSPYRDGYEQYF
>-|TRBJ1-1|-|TRBV2
TGTGCCATCATCCGAGTTACGAACACTGAAGCTTTCTTT
CAIIRVTNTEAFF
>-|TRBJ1-1|once|TRBV4-3
TGCGCCAGCAGCCAAGATGGGGAGGATAACACTGAAGCTTTCTTT
CASSQDGEDNTEAFF
>TRBD2|TRBJ2-1|-|TRBV29-1
TGCAGCGTTGAGGGACTAGCGGGAGGAAATGAGCAGTTCTTC
CSVEGLAGGNEQFF
>-|TRBJ2-5|once|TRBV11-2
TGTGCCAGCAGCTACTTCCGGGACCCGGGCAGAGAGACCCAGTACTTC
CASSYFRDPGRETQYF
>-|TRBJ1-1|-|TRBV13
TGTGCCAGCAGCGTTAGAGGAAAGACTGAAGCTTTCTTT
CASSVRGKTEAFF
>TRBD1|TRBJ2-7|-|TRBV4-3
TGCGCCAGCAGCCGAGACAGGGGTCCCTACGAGCAGTACTTC
CASSRDRGPYEQYF
>TRBD1|TRBJ2-3|-|TRBV29-1
TGCAGCGCCTGGGACAGGGCTTACCCGGGTTATTTT
CSAWDRAYPGYF
>-|TRBJ2-7|-|TRBV19
TGTGCCAGTAGTATTTGGTTCTCTGGGCAGGACCTGTCCTACGAGCAGTACTTC
CASSIWFSGQDLSYEQYF
>TRBD1|TRBJ1-5|-|TRBV28
TGTGCCACGGGACAGGGGCGTCAGCCCCAGCATTTT
CATGQGRQPQHF
>-|TRBJ1-1|-|TRBV27
TGTGCCAGCAGTCCCCCTCCAGGCCGGGAAGCTTTCTTT
CASSPPPGREAFF
>-|TRBJ2-7|few|TRBV27
TGTGCCAGCAGTATGCTTGGAGACGAGCAGTACTTC
CASSMLGDEQYF
>-|TRBJ2-1|-|TRBV6-1
TGTGCCAGCAGTGAAGCAGGAGGCAGGGGATACAATGAGCAGTTCTTC
CASSEAGGRGYNEQFF
>-|TRBJ2-7|-|TRBV5-1
TGCGCCAGCAGCCCGTCCTGGGCCTACGAGCAGTACTTC
CASSPSWAYEQYF
>-|TRBJ2-6|-|TRBV7-6
TGTGCCAGCAGCTTGGACATTGGTGTCAGGGCCAACGTCCTGACTTTC
CASSLDIGVRANVLTF
>-|TRBJ2-7|-|TRBV11-2
TGTGCCAGCAGCTTGGGTGGGGGATACTCCTACGAGCAGTACTTC
CASSLGGGYSYEQYF
>TRBD1|TRBJ1-2|-|TRBV6-1
TGTGCCAGCAGTGAAGAGCGGGACAGACTCCTCTATGGCTACACCTTC
CASSEERDRLLYGYTF
>-|TRBJ2-2|-|TRBV27
TGTGCCAGCAGTTTCCCTAACACCGGGGAGCTGTTTTTT
CASSFPNTGELFF
>-|TRBJ2-7|-|TRBV15
TGTGCCACCAGCAGAGATAACGAGGGCTACGAGCAGTACTTC
CATSRDNEGYEQYF
>-|TRBJ2-7|-|TRBV27
TGTGCCAGCAGTTTAACCGGGACTTCAATACCCTACGAGCAGTACTTC
CASSLTGTSIPYEQYF
>-|TRBJ1-2|-|TRBV9
TGTGCCAGCAGCCGCCGGATTGGCTACACCTTC
CASSRRIGYTF
>-|TRBJ2-7|-|TRBV15
TGTGCCACCAGCAGAGAGGCAGGGGCATCGTACGAGCAGTACTTC
CATSREAGASYEQYF
>-|TRBJ1-1|-|TRBV27
TGTGCCAGCAGTGCACCTCTCACACAGGGTGCGAACACTGAAGCTTTCTTT
CASSAPLTQGANTEAFF
>-|TRBJ2-5|-|TRBV4-1
TGCGCCAGCAGTCCCGATGGCTACCAAGAGACCCAGTACTTC
CASSPDGYQETQYF
>-|TRBJ1-5|-|TRBV7-9
TGTGCCAGCAGCTTAGATCATGGGGTCCAGCCCCAGCATTTT
CASSLDHGVQPQHF
>-|TRBJ2-3|-|TRBV4-1
TGCGCCAGCAGCCCTGCCCCCCTCACAGATACGCAGTATTTT
CASSPAPLTDTQYF
>TRBD1|TRBJ1-1|once|TRBV4-1
TGCGCCAGCAGCCCTTGGGCCGGGACAGCTGAAGCTTTCTTT
CASSPWAGTAEAFF
>-|TRBJ2-7|-|TRBV19
TGTGCCAGTAGTATAGATCCCGACAAGGGGGCCTACGAGCAGTACTTC
CASSIDPDKGAYEQYF